These 2 T cell receptor beta chains were all obtained from the same sample, sequenced in a study of OX40 agonist ivuxolimab in advanced cancers. Sequenced by immunoSEQ multiplex PCR; TCRdb stores in-frame clones only, minus some. The sample consists of about 97,000 clones, roughly 90% of them appearing once. The sample in question was CD4+ or CD8+ T cells sorted from blood, obtained in a trial of the OX40 agonist ivuxolimab. All receptors derive from an adult with an advanced solid tumor such as melanoma, head and neck, liver or kidney cancer.

The V call is TRBV2, the J call TRBJ2-1; 10 positions match TRBD1. Germline lookup yields CDR1 SNHLY and CDR2 FYNNEI. CDR3 length: 13 residues. J lost 9 bases, V lost 7 bases, and 6 bases had no gene match. As DNA, the CDR3 is TGTGCCAGCAATAGGGACAGGGGCGGTGAGCAGTTCTTC. Its translation is CASNRDRGGEQFF.

The chain uses TRBV5-1 and TRBJ1-2; tentative D call: TRBD1 (5 bases). CDR1 is SGHRS, CDR2 YFSETQ, per germline. The V gene lost 0 bases and the J gene lost 6 bases, with 12 bases spanning the gap. CDR3 length equals 14 residues. In DNA form, the CDR3 reads TGCGCCAGCAGCTTGGGGGACCCGGCCAATGGCTACACCTTC. Its protein is CASSLGDPANGYTF.